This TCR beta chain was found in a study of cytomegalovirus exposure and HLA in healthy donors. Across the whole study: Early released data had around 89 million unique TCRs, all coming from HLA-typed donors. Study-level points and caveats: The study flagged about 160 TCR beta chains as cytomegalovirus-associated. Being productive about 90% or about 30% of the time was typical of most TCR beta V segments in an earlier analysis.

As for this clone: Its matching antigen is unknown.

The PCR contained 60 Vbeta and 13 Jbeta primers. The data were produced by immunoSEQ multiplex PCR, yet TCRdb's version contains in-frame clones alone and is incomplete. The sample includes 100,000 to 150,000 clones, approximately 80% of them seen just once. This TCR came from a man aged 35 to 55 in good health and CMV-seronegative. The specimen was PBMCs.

The CDR3 sequence is CASSGQQNYGYTF. As DNA, the CDR3 is TGTGCCAGTAGCGGACAACAGAACTATGGCTACACCTTC. V usage is TRBV19 and J usage is TRBJ1-2, with D perhaps matching TRBD1 (5 bases). In germline, CDR1 is LNHDA, CDR2 SQIVND (reference sequence). The CDR3 is 13 amino acids. V was shortened by 6 bases and J by 2 bases, with 10 bases between the two germline ends.